This T cell receptor beta chain was found in a study of blood T cell repertoires in COVID-19. Original data processing: The authors estimated nucleated cell counts from reference gene primer amplification. TCRdb keeps only in-frame clones here, not all; method: immunoSEQ multiplex PCR. V and J calls and clone size come straight from that table; D and trimming were deduced from the DNA. The table has about 410,000 clones, 70% to 90% seen once. V lost 2 bases to trimming and J lost 1 base, with 20 bases between them. The CDR3 spans 18 residues. The clonotype comes from a woman aged 40 to 50 with COVID-19, enrolled during active disease. The chain couples TRBV23-1 to TRBJ2-5, with a possible D match to TRBD1 (5 bases). TRBV23-1 counts as an open reading frame of uncertain function. Input material: peripheral blood. This chain's CDR3 is CASSQKTTQGERQETQYF. CDR3 in DNA: TGCGCCAGCAGTCAAAAGACCACTCAGGGCGAGCGCCAAGAGACCCAGTACTTC.